This T cell receptor (beta chain) is from a study of blood T cell repertoires in COVID-19. About the study: The United States, Italy and Spain provided the acute and convalescent COVID-19 samples.

The germline gives CDR1 KGHSH, CDR2 LQKENI. The CDR3 is 15 amino acids. J lost 7 bases, V lost 3 bases, and 12 bases had no gene match. In the authors' workflow: Cell counts per sample came from amplifying reference gene primers. Some clones are missing from TCRdb's copy, which holds only in-frame ones; the method was immunoSEQ multiplex PCR. V, J and clone size derive from that table, while D and trimming were established from the DNA sequence. The sample lists 180,000 or so clones, about nine tenths occurring once. The specimen sequenced was peripheral blood. The receptor was derived from a man in his forties with acute or convalescent COVID-19. The chain links TRBV18 to TRBJ2-7; 7 bases are a match to TRBD2. The CDR3 loop is CASSPATGGWQEQYF. The CDR3 DNA sequence: TGTGCCAGCTCACCTGCGACCGGGGGGTGGCAGGAGCAGTACTTC.